Given below is one T cell receptor beta chain in context. This record belongs to a study of Ad26.COV2.S vaccination and SARS-CoV-2 variants. Germline assignment: CDR1 SQVTM and CDR2 ANQGSEA. The V end lost 2 bases, the J end lost 3 bases, and 11 bases lay between the germline ends. This CDR3 is built from 13 residues. Sequencing used immunoSEQ multiplex PCR; TCRdb keeps in-frame clones, though not all of them. The data contain 150,000 to 200,000 clones, roughly nine tenths of them singletons. The chain is built from TRBV29-1 and TRBJ2-7; D not certain. This TCR derives from a human donor who had recovered from COVID-19. Source: peripheral blood, taken after recovery from COVID-19. The CDR3 protein is CSVETSANYEQYF. The CDR3 DNA sequence: TGCAGCGTTGAAACCTCAGCAAACTACGAGCAGTACTTC.